This T cell receptor beta chain was sequenced during a study of Ad26.COV2.S vaccination and SARS-CoV-2 variants. About this clone: Its antigen remains unidentified.

Stated treatment: around 19 received Ad26.COV2.S at low or high dose, single or two shots; a few received placebo; per-sample allocation not given. Day 63 after the first injection of vaccine or placebo was the sampling time. This adult donor, from Boston, was 18-55 years old. Assay used: immunoSEQ multiplex PCR; TCRdb lists only in-frame clones, some missing. The sample shows approximately 400,000 clones, under 90% of them seen only once. The CDR3 is made up of 14 amino acids. Germline V gene sequence: CDR1 SGHDT, CDR2 YYEEEE. The V end was cut by 1 base, the J end by 5 bases, with 12 bases between. The study's findings and limits: Reported post-vaccination CD8+ and CD4+ T cell responses to spike showed substantial breadth.

The TCR comes from a person between 18 and 59 years old who received the Ad26.COV2.S COVID-19 vaccine or a placebo. Sample: peripheral blood, taken in a trial of Ad26.COV2.S vaccine versus placebo. The chain links TRBV5-6 to TRBJ2-5, with D perhaps matching TRBD1 (6 bases). Here the CDR3 DNA reads TGTGCCAGCAGCTTGTCCTTGAGGGGGGAGACCCAGTACTTC. This codes for CASSLSLRGETQYF.